What follows are 16 T cell receptor beta chains derived from one specimen sequenced in a study of spatial heterogeneity in lung cancer. The time point denotes: sample taken at primary tumor resection. TCRdb analysed the 5' RACE reads with MiXCR anew, one entry per CDR3 protein. The sample includes tens of thousands of distinct CDR3 sequences, under 8.5% of them seen just once. Sequenced here: PBMCs, sampled at surgery. Receptors originate from a male donor with early-stage non-small cell lung cancer.

By share, this clonotype counts as medium-sized. The chain links TRBV6-5 to TRBJ2-1; D perhaps matches TRBD2 (6 bases). Per germline, CDR1 MNHEY and CDR2 SVGAGI. V shed 2 bases and J shed 3 bases, with 11 bases lying between them. This CDR3 is built from 15 residues. CDR3 nucleotides: TGTGCCAGCAGTTACGGCGGGATAAGCTACAATGAGCAGTTCTTC. It is translated as CASSYGGISYNEQFF.

Worth noting for this clonotype: Compared with germline, one end of the junction differs, possibly owing to a read error. The rearrangement links TRBV30 to TRBJ2-6, with D perhaps being TRBD1 or TRBD2 (6 bases each). Germline values: CDR1 GTSNPN, CDR2 SVGIG (reference sequence). The CDR3 sequence is 15 residues long. In DNA, the CDR3 is TGTCCCTGGAGGGGGGTCAGCTCTGGGGCCAACGTCCTGACTTTC. As protein: CPWRGVSSGANVLTF.

This clonotype was seen repeatedly, ten times or more. The chain carries TRBV6-4 and TRBJ1-2, with D hard to call. The CDR3 totals 16 residues. The germline V gene has CDR1 MRHNA and CDR2 SNTAGT. The germline V and J ends were trimmed by 7 bases and 6 bases, with 24 bases remaining between them. The CDR3: CASKMTHFSLRHGYTF. CDR3 coding DNA: TGTGCCAGCAAAATGACACATTTCTCACTCAGACATGGCTACACCTTC.

This clonotype was observed at least ten times. The rearrangement links TRBV19 to TRBJ1-5; 11 bases map to TRBD1. Germline loops: CDR1 LNHDA, CDR2 SQIVND (reference sequence). The CDR3 extends over 16 amino acids. The V and J ends lost 0 bases and 5 bases, in that order; junction bases with no gene match: 3. The DNA of the CDR3 is TGTGCCAGTAGTATAGACCGGACAGGGGGCTATCAGCCCCAGCATTTT. It encodes CASSIDRTGGYQPQHF.

V is TRBV20-1 and J is TRBJ2-3, with D possibly being TRBD1 (6 bases). Germline CDR1 is DFQATT and CDR2 is SNEGSKA (reference sequence). CDR3 length: 15 residues. Trimming removed 2 bases at V and 0 bases at J, with 12 bases between. CDR3 residues: CSARNREISTDTQYF. DNA of the CDR3: TGCAGTGCTAGAAACAGGGAGATAAGCACAGATACGCAGTATTTT.

This clonotype turned up a few times. The rearrangement links TRBV6-5 to TRBJ2-3; D is ambiguous. This CDR3 region has 16 residues. Germline V CDR1 and CDR2: MNHEY, SVGAGI. The germline V and J ends were trimmed by 5 bases and 0 bases, with 15 bases remaining between them. CDR3 coding DNA: TGTGCCAGCAGTCTACTGGCACTGGGGAGCACAGATACGCAGTATTTT. Protein product: CASSLLALGSTDTQYF.

There are a few counts of this clonotype. The V gene is TRBV6-5, the J gene TRBJ1-2; D remains unclear. The germline gives CDR1 MNHEY, CDR2 SVGAGI. With 4 bases removed from V and 8 bases from J, the gap between germline ends came to 20 bases. This CDR3 is 15 amino acids long. As DNA, the CDR3 is TGTGCCAGCAGTTGGCTGCCAGGCATACTTTTAGGCTACACCTTC. It is translated as CASSWLPGILLGYTF.

This clonotype was detected many times. The chain is built from TRBV29-1 and TRBJ1-2, with D possibly matching TRBD1 (6 bases). Germline assignment: CDR1 SQVTM and CDR2 ANQGSEA. CDR3 length: 15 residues. Between the trimmed V and J ends, which lost 0 bases and 2 bases, there was a span of 13 bases. The CDR3 bases are TGCAGCGTTGAAGAGGACGTAGGGGGGAACTATGGCTACACCTTC. This sequence encodes CSVEEDVGGNYGYTF.

This clonotype was seen at least ten times. The chain uses TRBV6-2 or TRBV6-3 and TRBJ2-4; 9 nucleotides agree with TRBD1. The trim removed 8 bases at V and 7 bases at J, leaving 15 bases unmatched. This CDR3 is 16 amino acids long. Germline V gives CDR1 MNHEY, CDR2 SVGEGT. As DNA, the CDR3 is TGTGCCAGCGGGCATCTCAGGACAGGGGAGGATAACATTCAGTACTTC. It codes for CASGHLRTGEDNIQYF.

Concerning this clonotype itself: The junction departs from germline at one end; a sequencing error may be responsible. V usage is TRBV2 and J usage is TRBJ1-2, with 7 positions matching TRBD1. Germline V CDR1 and CDR2: SNHLY, FYNNEI. CDR3 length: 15 residues. In nucleotides, the CDR3 is TGTACCAGCCCAATCAGGGGGGCGCTATCGCTTGGCTACACCTTC. It specifies CTSPIRGALSLGYTF.

This clonotype was seen ten or more times. The chain uses TRBV29-1 and TRBJ1-1, with 7 bases that match TRBD1. The V gene end was trimmed by 6 bases and the J gene end by 3 bases; junction bases not matched to a gene: 7. Looked up from germline, CDR1 is SQVTM and CDR2 is ANQGSEA. This CDR3 contains 13 residues. The DNA for the CDR3 is TGCAGCGTCCGCAGGGGGGCCGACACTGAAGCTTTCTTT. It codes for CSVRRGADTEAFF.

At least ten counts were recorded for this clonotype. The rearrangement uses TRBV20-1 and TRBJ2-7, with TRBD1 matching 8 bases. Germline CDR1 and CDR2: DFQATT and SNEGSKA (reference sequence). V was clipped by 0 bases and J by 2 bases; unmatched bases: 3. This CDR3 is 14 amino acids long. The CDR3: CSARDWDRPYEQYF. The CDR3, as DNA: TGCAGTGCTAGAGACTGGGACAGGCCCTACGAGCAGTACTTC.

This clonotype occurred many times. The rearrangement uses TRBV9 and TRBJ2-7; either TRBD1 or TRBD2 may supply D (5 bases each). From germline, CDR1 is SGDLS and CDR2 YYNGEE. CDR3 length: 15 residues. V dropped 0 bases and J dropped 2 bases, with 12 bases sitting between them. This CDR3 reads CASSVDHRRPYEQYF. In DNA, the CDR3 is TGTGCCAGCAGCGTAGATCACAGGAGGCCCTACGAGCAGTACTTC.

The sample holds many counts of this clonotype. The genes are TRBV6-2 or TRBV6-3 and TRBJ1-5; D remains unclear. Germline CDR1 MNHEY, CDR2 SVGEGT. Trimming took 0 bases from V and 9 from J, leaving 9 bases between them. CDR3 length: 13 residues. The CDR3 coding sequence is TGTGCCAGCAGTTACTCCGGGGTACGGCCCCAGCATTTT. This gives the protein CASSYSGVRPQHF.

This clonotype was seen ten or more times. This chain uses TRBV27 with TRBJ1-2, with TRBD1 matching 8 bases. Per germline, CDR1 MNHEY and CDR2 SMNVEV (reference sequence). The CDR3 is made up of 14 amino acids. The V segment lost 5 bases and the J segment 4 bases; nucleotides outside the gene matches: 6. CDR3 residues: CASSRTGGIYGYTF. CDR3 nucleotide sequence: TGTGCCAGCAGTAGAACAGGGGGAATCTATGGCTACACCTTC.

The chain couples TRBV12-3 or TRBV12-4 to TRBJ1-2, with D perhaps matching TRBD1 (6 bases). V lost 6 bases, J lost 4 bases, and 12 bases lay in between. The CDR3 extends over 13 amino acids. DNA for the CDR3: TGTGCCAGCAGCATAGGGGGGCCCTATGGCTACACCTTC. Translation gives CASSIGGPYGYTF.